The rows below give T cell receptor beta chains drawn from one sample of a study of T cells in localized non-small cell lung cancer. Libraries were prepared by immunoSEQ multiplex PCR; TCRdb keeps only in-frame clonotypes and omits some of them. This table holds some 2,000 clones, more than 20% found once. Here the sequenced sample was lung tumor tissue, taken before any cancer treatment. Receptors were obtained from a woman between 35 and 70 years old with stage III lung adenocarcinoma. The CDR3 runs from the conserved cysteine through the conserved F or W. A D gene is named only where the DNA matches it firmly. Size tells how often a clone was seen (once, few, many) or the class of an expanded clone, and some rows leave it out.

D gene,clone size,J gene,V gene,CDR3 DNA,CDR3 protein
NA,few,TRBJ2-7,TRBV30,TGTGCCTGGAGTGTCTCTCCCCAGCCCTACGAGCAGTACTTC,CAWSVSPQPYEQYF
NA,NA,TRBJ2-7,TRBV9,TGTGCGAGCTCCCCAGGGGACGGGGAGCAGTACTTC,CASSPGDGEQYF
NA,few,TRBJ2-2,TRBV5-1,TGCGCCAGCAGCTTCCAGGGCCCACCACGGGCCGGGGAGCTGTTTTTT,CASSFQGPPRAGELFF
NA,medium-sized,TRBJ2-2,TRBV9,TGTGCCAGCAGCTTAGTGAACACCGGGGAGCTGTTTTTT,CASSLVNTGELFF
TRBD2,once,TRBJ2-7,TRBV28,TGTGCCAGCAGTACCATCCGGGACTACGGCGAGCAGTACTTC,CASSTIRDYGEQYF
NA,NA,TRBJ1-5,TRBV19,TGTGCCAGTAGTATACCCCCGGACTATAGCAATCAGCCCCAGCATTTT,CASSIPPDYSNQPQHF
NA,few,TRBJ1-2,TRBV6-8,TGTGCCAGCAGTTACGAGAGAACCAACTATGGCTACACCTTC,CASSYERTNYGYTF
NA,NA,TRBJ2-7,TRBV11-3,TGTGCCAGCAGCTTGTACGACGGACCTTCCTACGAGCAGTACTTC,CASSLYDGPSYEQYF
TRBD1,few,TRBJ1-5,TRBV10-3,TGTGCCATCAGTGAGTCGGGACAGGGGTACAATCAGCCCCAGCATTTT,CAISESGQGYNQPQHF
NA,NA,TRBJ2-1,TRBV1,TGCGCCAGCAGCCAAGCTGACAGGGAGCAGTTCTTC,CASSQADREQFF
NA,NA,TRBJ2-1,TRBV19,TGTGCCAGTAGCGACCCGGGACTTAAAACGAGCTCCTACAATGAGCAGTTCTTC,CASSDPGLKTSSYNEQFF
TRBD2,few,TRBJ2-5,TRBV11-3,TGTGCCAGCAGCCGAGCGGGAGGGCCGCAAGAGACCCAGTACTTC,CASSRAGGPQETQYF
NA,NA,TRBJ2-7,TRBV19,TGTGCCAGTAGTATAGATGGACACCCCACCTCCGGGTACTACGAGCAGTACTTC,CASSIDGHPTSGYYEQYF
NA,few,TRBJ2-3,TRBV6-8,TGTGCCATCAGACCCGATGTCGCTGGGACCCTGCAGTATTTT,CAIRPDVAGTLQYF
NA,few,TRBJ1-4,TRBV6-8,TGTGCCAGCAGTCGACAGAGTGAAAAACTGTTTTTT,CASSRQSEKLFF
TRBD1,NA,TRBJ1-3,TRBV7-7,TGTGCCAGCAGCTCCCTACCGACAGGGGGCGGAAACACCATATATTTT,CASSSLPTGGGNTIYF
TRBD1,few,TRBJ2-7,TRBV9,TGTGCCAGCAGCGGTGCCGGGACAGGCTTCTACGAGCAGTACTTC,CASSGAGTGFYEQYF
NA,NA,TRBJ2-5,TRBV9,TGTGCCAGCAGCGTCACCGGGACACTAAAAGAGACCCAGTACTTC,CASSVTGTLKETQYF
TRBD2,NA,TRBJ2-2,TRBV6-8,TGTGCCAGCAGCGAGACTAGCGGGAGGGCCTGGGGCGGGGAGCTGTTTTTT,CASSETSGRAWGGELFF
NA,NA,TRBJ2-1,TRBV19,TGTGCCAGTAGTCTGGGGGGTACAGGGTTCCACAATGAGCAGTTCTTC,CASSLGGTGFHNEQFF
NA,NA,TRBJ1-1,TRBV15,TGTGCCACCAGCAGAGATATTGGGGCTTTGAACACTGAAGCTTTCTTT,CATSRDIGALNTEAFF
NA,once,TRBJ1-5,TRBV19,TGTGCCAGTAGTATTGCCCGAGATCAGCCCCAGCATTTT,CASSIARDQPQHF